Sequencing of this T cell receptor (beta chain) was carried out in a study of metastatic and nonmetastatic thyroid tumors (dated by TCRdb to about 2020). The study in broad terms: Repertoires from peripheral blood and from tumor or nodule tissue samples of malignant and benign thyroid patients were compared. Findings and caveats that apply to the study as a whole: In both blood and tumor samples, malignant tumors were reported to have significantly higher TCR beta diversity than benign nodules.

In the germline V gene, CDR1 corresponds to SQVTM and CDR2 to ANQGSEA. The CDR3 starts with the cysteine, ends with the phenylalanine, and has 13 residues. The only DNA kept is the CDR3, 39 bases in frame from the first base. Compared with germline, V lacks 6 bases and J lacks 3 bases; bases without a gene match: 0. Before undergoing thyroid surgery, none of the patients had been given any kind of treatment. Patient clinical samples collected from about 2011 to 2019 were retrospectively analysed using T-cell receptor beta sequencing. In this sample, this clone turned up many times. The specificity of this receptor is unknown. The record has no base qualities; no much larger clone is one base away. The library was built by means of PCR. TCRdb lists the instrument as Illumina HiSeq 4000. High-throughput sequencing was used to profile the TCR beta-chain CDR3 region of each patient. The paper's data handling went like this. The researchers built a classifier to tell apart papillary thyroid cancer patients with distant metastasis, based on CDR3 differences among clinicopathological groups. The Shannon index was used to measure repertoire diversity, and the Morisita-Horn index was used to measure how similar tumor and blood repertoires were. The raw public data were reprocessed by TCRdb itself: fastp quality trimming at Q25, MiXCR clonotype calling, in-frame beta chains only. These V and J calls originate from TCRdb's pipeline instead of the authors' own analysis. The sample table contains about 20,000 clones; only one count was recorded for around 11% of them. Around 7.3% of the sample comes from the top ten.

The sample comprised blood. The sequence was collected from a female donor with papillary thyroid cancer or a benign thyroid nodule (not recorded which). Some clones in this sample may be carry-over from other donors' samples. The chain employs TRBV29-1 and TRBJ2-7; TRBD2 lines up with 15 middle nucleotides. The DNA reads as follows: TGCAGCGTGGGACTAGCGGGGGGCTACGAGCAGTACTTC. Its product reads: CSVGLAGGYEQYF.